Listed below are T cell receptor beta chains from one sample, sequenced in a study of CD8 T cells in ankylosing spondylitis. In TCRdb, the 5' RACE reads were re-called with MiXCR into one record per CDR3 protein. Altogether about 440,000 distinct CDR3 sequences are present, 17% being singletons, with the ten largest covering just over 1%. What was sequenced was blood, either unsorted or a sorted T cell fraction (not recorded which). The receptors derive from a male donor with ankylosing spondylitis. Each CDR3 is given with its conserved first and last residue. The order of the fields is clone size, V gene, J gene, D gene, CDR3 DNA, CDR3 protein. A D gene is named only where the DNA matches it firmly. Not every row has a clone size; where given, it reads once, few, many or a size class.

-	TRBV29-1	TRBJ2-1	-	TGCAGCGTTCGTGTTTCGGTCTACAATGAGCAGTTCTTC	CSVRVSVYNEQFF
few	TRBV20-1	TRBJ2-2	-	TGCAGTGCTACCCCAGTCAGGGACGCTCGGGGCGGGGAGCTGTTTTTT	CSATPVRDARGGELFF
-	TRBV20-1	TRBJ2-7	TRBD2	TGCAGTGCTAGTTCGCTAGCGGGGCCCCGTCTGGGGTACGAGCAGTACTTC	CSASSLAGPRLGYEQYF
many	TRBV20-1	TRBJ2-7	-	TGCAGTGCTACTAGACAAGACTACGAGCAGTACTTC	CSATRQDYEQYF
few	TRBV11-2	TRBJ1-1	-	TGTGCCAGCAGCACTAGGTTAGACACTGAAGCTTTCTTT	CASSTRLDTEAFF
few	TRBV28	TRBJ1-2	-	TGTGCCAGCAGTTTTATTGCCAGGGCCCAGAACTATGGCTACACCTTC	CASSFIARAQNYGYTF
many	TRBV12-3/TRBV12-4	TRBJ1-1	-	TGTGCCAGCACCCAGCACACTGAAGCTTTCTTT	CASTQHTEAFF
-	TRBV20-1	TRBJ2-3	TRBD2	TGCAGTGCACAAGGACTAGCGGCTAGCACAGATACGCAGTATTTT	CSAQGLAASTDTQYF
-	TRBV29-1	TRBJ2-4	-	TGCAGCGTTGCTATCCAAAACATTCAGTACTTC	CSVAIQNIQYF
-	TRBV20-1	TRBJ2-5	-	TGCAGTGCTAGAGATCATGGTGGATCGGCCCAAGAGACCCAGTACTTC	CSARDHGGSAQETQYF
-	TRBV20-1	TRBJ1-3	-	TGCAGTGCTAGAGATCCGAGGGAGGCTGGAAACACCATATATTTT	CSARDPREAGNTIYF
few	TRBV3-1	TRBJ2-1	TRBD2	TGTGCCAGCAGCCAATTTAGCGGGAGCTCCTACAATGAGCAGTTCTTC	CASSQFSGSSYNEQFF